This T cell receptor (beta chain) was identified in a study of shared clonotypes between healthy human individuals. The study, taken as a whole, reports: Enrolling few donors narrowed the genetic and exposure-history diversity that was represented.

For genomic DNA, unsorted samples relied on around 86 million PBMCs. CDR1 is SGDLS and CDR2 is YYNGEE in the germline V gene. V was clipped by 1 base and J by 4 bases; unmatched bases: 4. There are 14 residues in the CDR3. Samples underwent the assay at deep level. TCRdb's table, derived via immunoSEQ multiplex PCR, lists solely in-frame clones and lacks some. This table holds nearly 500,000 clones, less than 80% found once. In regard to this clone: Its antigen is as yet unknown.

The chain combines TRBV9 with TRBJ1-2; 7 bases are shared with TRBD1. The TCR was taken from a woman aged 40 to 50 in good health. Some clones in this sample may be carry-over from other donors' samples. Sequencing was done on a sample of PBMCs. Written as DNA, the CDR3 is TGTGCCAGCAGCGTATATACAGGGGCCTATGGCTACACCTTC. Protein sequence: CASSVYTGAYGYTF.